This paragraph reports one T cell receptor (beta chain). What it binds is not known. The data stem from a study of Tregs in tolerant kidney transplant recipients. Study context: Related graft donors supplied nonmyeloablative bone marrow transplants, and mixed chimerism was transient.

Regarding the study as a whole: Some patients' samples used different primers over time, so nucleotide sequences weren't comparable. Findings come from small patient numbers and require larger validation.

Assay used: immunoSEQ multiplex PCR; TCRdb lists only in-frame clones, some missing. The table includes about 15,000 clones, roughly 77% detected once. V lost 0 bases to trimming and J lost 8 bases, with 7 bases between them. The CDR3 sequence is 12 residues long. Germline V gene sequence: CDR1 MNHNY, CDR2 SVGAGI (reference sequence). Thawed PBMCs were FACS-sorted into unstimulated CD4+CD25+CD127- regulatory T cells, CD4+CD25- non-regulatory cells, CD4 and CD8 cells. The starting material was Tregs from blood, obtained before the transplant. The clonotype originates from a human donor who received a combined kidney and bone marrow transplant. The chain joins TRBV6-6 to TRBJ1-1, with unresolved D. The CDR3 nucleotides read TGTGCCAGCAGTTACTCGAAGACAGAAGCTTTCTTT. Protein product: CASSYSKTEAFF.